Described below is a single T cell receptor (beta chain) sequence and its context. Its matching antigen is unknown. Time point defined: technical triplicate 3. Sorted libraries came from around 990,000 CD4+ or CD8+ T cells. The cDNA was generated by 5'RACE with 10-nucleotide random UMIs. Each CDR3 protein is one row after TCRdb ran MiXCR on the 5' RACE reads. The table shows approximately 28,000 distinct CDR3 sequences, with 16% occurring only once. CDR3 length: 17 residues. The germline V gene has CDR1 DFQATT and CDR2 SNEGSKA (reference sequence). The trim removed 5 bases at V and 1 base at J, leaving 12 bases unmatched. The source of the sample is a study of neurological immune-mediated disorders. General observations from the study: While HTLV-1-associated myelopathy showed the greatest TCR clonal expansion, multiple sclerosis showed the least, falling below healthy controls. No CDR3 amino acid sequences recurred among expanded clones across subjects, suggesting private repertoires in all groups.

Sequences were obtained from CD4+ T cells from blood. V gene TRBV20-1 combines with J gene TRBJ2-3; 10 bases align to TRBD1. The source is a female donor with HTLV-1-associated myelopathy (HAM/TSP). CDR3 in amino acids: CSALRDRGLGGTDTQYF. The CDR3 bases are TGCAGTGCTCTCCGGGACAGGGGATTAGGGGGCACAGATACGCAGTATTTT.